This is a list of T cell receptor beta chains from one sample in a study of molecular identifiers for immune sequencing clone quantification. MiXCR, run by TCRdb on the PCR reads, gives a single entry per CDR3 protein. The sample records about 500,000 distinct CDR3 sequences, around 23% being singletons. Sequences were obtained from naive CD8+ T cells from blood, with Jurkat cell RNA spiked in. All receptors come from a human donor in good health. Some libraries in this study had Jurkat cell RNA spiked in. Each CDR3 is given with its conserved first and last residue. D genes are given only for firm matches. Some rows mark clone size as missing; the rest say once, few, many or name a class of expanded clone.

D gene,clone size,V gene,J gene,CDR3 DNA,CDR3 protein
-,-,TRBV7-8,TRBJ2-5,TGTGCCAGCGGCTTAGGGCAAATCCAAGAGACCCAGTACTTC,CASGLGQIQETQYF
TRBD1,many,TRBV7-2,TRBJ2-7,TGTGCCAGCAGCACAGGGGGAAGTAGCTACGAGCAGTACTTC,CASSTGGSSYEQYF
TRBD2,few,TRBV27,TRBJ2-7,TGTGCCAGCAGTATGCTAGCGGCAGCAGGCGAGCAGTACTTC,CASSMLAAAGEQYF
TRBD1,-,TRBV7-9,TRBJ2-7,TGTGCCAGCAGTTCCTCACAGGGGACGGGTGAGCAGCACTTC,CASSSSQGTGEQHF
-,-,TRBV2,TRBJ2-7,TGTGCCAGCGGGGCGAGCAGGACAGATTCCTACGAGCAGTACTTC,CASGASRTDSYEQYF
-,once,TRBV29-1,TRBJ2-7,TGCAGCGTCGGTGCTTTGGGGGAGCAGTACTTC,CSVGALGEQYF
-,few,TRBV6-6,TRBJ2-1,TGTGCCAGCAGTCAATTAGAGGCCTACAATGAGCAGTTCTTC,CASSQLEAYNEQFF
-,-,TRBV20-1,TRBJ1-4,TGCAGTGCTAGAGACGAGGCCCCAACTAATGAAAGACTGTTTTTT,CSARDEAPTNERLFF
TRBD1,-,TRBV2,TRBJ2-5,TGTGCCAGCAGTGAAGCGCAGTGGGACAGGCAAGAGACCCAGTACTTC,CASSEAQWDRQETQYF
-,-,TRBV27,TRBJ2-7,TGTGCCAGCAGTCCACCCCCTACGGCACCGCCTGGCGAGCAGTACTTC,CASSPPPTAPPGEQYF
-,many,TRBV7-6,TRBJ2-2,TGTGCCAGCAGCCCTAATTTACAGGGCTCGGGGAGGACCGGGGAGCTGTTTTTT,CASSPNLQGSGRTGELFF
-,many,TRBV11-2,TRBJ1-1,TGTGCCAGCAGCATGGGATTTGGAAAGAACACTGAAGCTTTCTTT,CASSMGFGKNTEAFF
TRBD1,-,TRBV12-3/TRBV12-4,TRBJ1-1,TGTGCCGGCAGTCATGGGACAGTAAACACTGAAGCTTTCTTT,CAGSHGTVNTEAFF
-,many,TRBV7-9,TRBJ2-7,TGTGCCAGCAGCCCGGGACACTTCTACGAGCAGTACTTC,CASSPGHFYEQYF
TRBD2,-,TRBV9,TRBJ2-5,TGTGCCAGCAGCCGGGGACTAGCGGGAGTAGGGGAGACCCAGTACTTC,CASSRGLAGVGETQYF
-,-,TRBV7-6,TRBJ1-5,TGTGCCAGCAGCTTCAACATGGGGCCCAATCAGCCCCAGCATTTT,CASSFNMGPNQPQHF
-,-,TRBV7-8,TRBJ1-5,TGTGCCAGCAGCCCCCAGGGCGGCAATCAGCCCCAGCATTTT,CASSPQGGNQPQHF
-,-,TRBV7-9,TRBJ1-2,TGTGCCAGCAGCTTAGCACAGGGCGATGGCTACACCTTC,CASSLAQGDGYTF
TRBD1,many,TRBV7-2,TRBJ2-7,TGTGCCAGCAGCGGGGACAGGGCCTACGAGCAGTACTTC,CASSGDRAYEQYF
-,many,TRBV4-3,TRBJ2-2,TGCGCCAGCAGCCAAGACTCCAGAAGCACCGGGGAGCTGTTTTTT,CASSQDSRSTGELFF
TRBD2,few,TRBV27,TRBJ2-7,TGTGCCAGCGGTTTAGCCGATGGCGGGGGATACGAGCAGTACTTC,CASGLADGGGYEQYF
-,many,TRBV9,TRBJ2-3,TGTGCCAGCAGCGTAGAATGGGAGGTTGCCACAGATACGCAGTATTTT,CASSVEWEVATDTQYF
-,few,TRBV7-9,TRBJ1-1,TGTGCCAGCAGCCCCGGGGAGGGGCGTCTCGGGAGGGCTTTCTTT,CASSPGEGRLGRAFF
-,many,TRBV27,TRBJ2-1,TGTGCCAGCAGTTATCCGGGGCTGGAGCAGTTCTTC,CASSYPGLEQFF
TRBD2,few,TRBV5-5,TRBJ2-7,TGTGCCAGCAGCTGGGGGAGACTAGCGGGGGACCAGTACTTC,CASSWGRLAGDQYF
TRBD2,-,TRBV27,TRBJ2-3,TGTGCCAGCAGTCTCATGACTAGCGGGGGATCTGATACGCAGTATTTT,CASSLMTSGGSDTQYF
-,many,TRBV20-1,TRBJ1-1,TGCAGTGCTAGAGAAGAGTCAGGGATCGGGACTGAAGCTTTCTTT,CSAREESGIGTEAFF
TRBD1,-,TRBV19,TRBJ1-6,TGTGCCAGTAACCGGGACAGGGGCAATTCACCCCTCCACTTT,CASNRDRGNSPLHF
-,-,TRBV11-2,TRBJ2-1,TGTGCCAGCAGCTCTAACGGGGACAATGAGCAGTTCTTC,CASSSNGDNEQFF
TRBD1,many,TRBV7-9,TRBJ2-7,TGTGCCAGCAGTCCGAGGACAGGCTCCTACGAGCAGTACTTC,CASSPRTGSYEQYF
-,many,TRBV24-1,TRBJ2-1,TGTGCCACCAGTGATTCTGCAGGGGATTTCAATGAGCAGTTCTTC,CATSDSAGDFNEQFF
-,many,TRBV5-4,TRBJ2-7,TGTGCCAGCAGCTTGGCCATAGGACTCGACGAGCAGTACTTC,CASSLAIGLDEQYF
TRBD1,few,TRBV12-3/TRBV12-4,TRBJ2-7,TGTGCCAGCAGTTACAGGGGGCGCTGGGAGCAGTACTTC,CASSYRGRWEQYF
-,few,TRBV20-1,TRBJ2-7,TGCAGTGCTAGGTTTCACCTAACCTACGAGCAGTACTTC,CSARFHLTYEQYF
TRBD1,few,TRBV6-6,TRBJ2-2,TGTGCCGGAACCGGGACAGGGGGCTCCGGGGAGCTGTTTTTT,CAGTGTGGSGELFF
-,few,TRBV7-9,TRBJ1-4,TGTGCCAGCAGCTTAGAGGCAGGGGTTAGGGAAAAACTGTTTTTT,CASSLEAGVREKLFF
-,many,TRBV28,TRBJ2-3,TGTGCCAGCAGTTCTGGACTACCCTTCACAGATACGCAGTATTTT,CASSSGLPFTDTQYF
TRBD1,-,TRBV12-3/TRBV12-4,TRBJ2-1,TGTGCCAGCAGAGGGGGCGTTCGCTCCTACAATGAGCAGTTCTTC,CASRGGVRSYNEQFF
-,-,TRBV6-2/TRBV6-3,TRBJ2-7,TGTGCCAGCAGCCCGATCAAGTCCTACGAGCAGTACTTC,CASSPIKSYEQYF
TRBD2,few,TRBV19,TRBJ2-1,TGTGCCACTCGAGCCGGGGGGGCGTTAAGCTCCTACAATGAGCAGTTCTTC,CATRAGGALSSYNEQFF
-,-,TRBV25-1,TRBJ2-7,TGTGCCAGCAGGCCCAGCAAGAGGGCCTTCTACGAGCAGTACTTC,CASRPSKRAFYEQYF
-,many,TRBV29-1,TRBJ1-1,TGCAGCGTTGAGGGGGGTGAGACCACTGAAGCTTTCTTT,CSVEGGETTEAFF
-,-,TRBV7-9,TRBJ2-2,TGTGCCAGCAGCTTTACCCCCGGCTTTAACACCGGGGAGCTGTTTTTT,CASSFTPGFNTGELFF
TRBD2,-,TRBV12-3/TRBV12-4,TRBJ2-1,TGTGCCAGCAGTTTTTCCCCTAGCGGGAGTGGTAGTGAGCAGTTCTTC,CASSFSPSGSGSEQFF
-,-,TRBV12-3/TRBV12-4,TRBJ2-1,TGTGCCAGCAGCCCTTCAGGCAATGAGCAGTTCTTC,CASSPSGNEQFF
-,-,TRBV28,TRBJ1-4,TGTGCCAGCAGTTTATTGGTTGATTCTGGGGAAAAACTGTTTTTT,CASSLLVDSGEKLFF
TRBD1,-,TRBV7-9,TRBJ1-5,TGTGCCAGCAGCTCGACAGGGGGCGATCAGCCCCAGCATTTT,CASSSTGGDQPQHF
-,-,TRBV4-1,TRBJ1-3,TGCGCCAGCAGTCCCGGACTGATCTCTGGAAACACCATATATTTT,CASSPGLISGNTIYF
-,-,TRBV12-3/TRBV12-4,TRBJ1-5,TGTGCCGGCAGTTTGGGCAGGTATAGCAATCAGCCCCAGCATTTT,CAGSLGRYSNQPQHF
TRBD2,-,TRBV7-2,TRBJ2-3,TGTGCCAGCGCGGGGCTAGCGGGGTTCACAGATACGCAGTATTTT,CASAGLAGFTDTQYF
-,few,TRBV7-9,TRBJ2-3,TGTGCCTGCAGTTTAGTGGGATCTGCAGATACGCAGTATTTT,CACSLVGSADTQYF
TRBD1,many,TRBV20-1,TRBJ2-7,TGCAGTGCTCCTGGACAGGGGGCCCTCCCGCTACGCTACGAGCAGTACTTC,CSAPGQGALPLRYEQYF
-,many,TRBV5-1,TRBJ1-1,TGCGCCAGCAGCTGGGAGCTTATGAACACTGAAGCTTTCTTT,CASSWELMNTEAFF
TRBD1,-,TRBV4-1,TRBJ1-6,TGCGCCAGCAGCCAAGCTGGGACAGGGAAAAATTCACCCCTCCACTTT,CASSQAGTGKNSPLHF
-,-,TRBV6-5,TRBJ1-6,TGTGCCAGCAGCCCTAGTACGAGCTCCTATAATTCACCCCTCCACTTT,CASSPSTSSYNSPLHF